The 6 T cell receptor beta chains given below trace back to one sample, sequenced in a study of CD8+ T cells in alopecia areata. Isolated RNA was reverse transcribed into cDNA used as the sequencing template. TCRdb keeps only in-frame clones here, not all; method: immunoSEQ multiplex PCR. Reported are 90,000 to 130,000 clones, none seen only once; the ten largest carry around a fifth. Source material: lesional skin. These TCRs come from a C3H/HeJ mouse with alopecia areata. The mouse strain carries the MHC haplotype H2-k.

This clone has a handful of counts. At residue 12, TCRdb's protein disagrees with the DNA translation; the protein shown here derives from the DNA. Gene names and germline match the mouse. CDR3 sequence: CASSDTRGGNSPLYF. The sequenced CDR3 bases are TGTGCCAGCAGTGATACAAGGGGGGGGAATTCGCCC. The chain employs TRBV13-1 and TRBJ1-6; D possibly corresponds to TRBD1 (6 bases). The sequenced fragment ends 3 residues before the CDR3 boundary, so the rest is inferred from the germline J gene. TRBJ1-6 is noted as an ORF with a role that remains uncertain. Trimming pared 1 base from V and 7 bases from J, leaving 12 bases between. The CDR3 runs 15 residues. CDR1 and CDR2 from the germline V gene are NSHNY and SYGAGN.

This clone was detected a few times. Gene labels here are mouse ones. The CDR3 is cut off 4 residues early in the read; its end comes from the germline J gene. The rearrangement joins TRBV19 to TRBJ1-2; 7 bases are a match to TRBD1. Looked up from germline, CDR1 is FNHDT and CDR2 is SITEND (reference sequence). CDR3 length equals 14 residues. Trimming at V came to 3 bases and at J to 4 bases, leaving 6 bases not matched to a gene. The sequenced part of the CDR3 DNA is TGTGCCAGCAGTACCCGACAGGGTTCCTCC. Protein product: CASSTRQGSS. Given in full, the CDR3 is CASSTRQGSSDYTF.

This clone was picked up a small number of times. Mouse names are used for the genes. The read comes to an end 4 residues before the CDR3 does, leaving the germline J gene to fill in the end. The chain is built from TRBV19 and TRBJ2-1; 7 bases line up with TRBD1. V trimming: 5 bases; J trimming: 6 bases; junction bases outside the gene matches: 5. CDR1 is FNHDT, CDR2 SITEND, per germline (reference sequence). The CDR3 extends over 13 amino acids. The CDR3 DNA, read in part, is TGTGCCAGCAGGACAGGGAGGGGTGCT. It encodes CASRTGRGA. The whole CDR3 reads CASRTGRGAEQFF.

A few counts support this clone. Mouse gene names and germline throughout. Read coverage stops 4 residues before the CDR3 terminus; the germline J gene supplies the remainder. This sequence joins TRBV1 and TRBJ2-7; weak D call: TRBD2 (7 bases). Germline V gene data show CDR1 as NSQYPW and CDR2 as LRSPGD (reference sequence). The CDR3 has 16 residues. CDR3 loop: CTCSARVERGAYEQYF. CDR3 DNA (partial): TGCACCTGCAGTGCAAGGGTGGAAAGGGGGGCGTAT.

In this sample, this clone turned up a few times. The genes are named according to mouse. The read halts 4 residues ahead of the CDR3 end, with the missing end drawn from the germline J gene. This chain connects TRBV17 to TRBJ2-7, with 8 nucleotides matching TRBD1. This CDR3 has 14 residues. Germline CDR1 is MNHDT and CDR2 is YYDKIL. V lost 2 bases to trimming and J lost 3 bases; unmatched junction nucleotides: 3. CDR3 residues: CASSRPGQGYEQYF. The sequenced CDR3 bases are TGTGCTAGCAGTAGACCAGGACAGGGCTAT.

Notes on this clone: The genes are named according to mouse. The read stops 4 residues short of the end of the CDR3; the missing end is completed from the germline J gene. This chain joins TRBV19 and TRBJ2-5, with D possibly TRBD2 on 6 matching bases. Germline assignment: CDR1 FNHDT and CDR2 SITEND (reference sequence). The CDR3 runs to 14 residues. CDR3 bases read: TGTGCCAGCAGTGATTGGGGGAAGGAAGAC. This sequence encodes CASSDWGKED. The CDR3, in full, reads CASSDWGKEDTQYF.